This T cell receptor beta chain was captured by sequencing in a study of blood T cells in healthy people across ages. Study results and limitations: PBMCs went unsorted, and a conclusive naive versus antigen-experienced comparison was therefore prevented. Naive T cell percentage showed a strong correlation with the diversity of TCR beta. Versus aged donors, long-lived donors had higher diversity and more naive CD4+ cells.

It was with a sample-barcoded 5' primer and a J-beta primer mix that a second PCR of roughly 7 to 12 cycles was run. Using its own MiXCR run on the 5' RACE reads, TCRdb lists one record per CDR3 protein. Among more than 800,000 distinct CDR3 sequences, more than 40% were seen once, and the ten largest hold around 18%. V was trimmed by 1 base and J by 5 bases, leaving 8 bases between them. CDR3 length equals 13 residues. CDR1 is SEHNR, CDR2 FQNEAQ, per germline (reference sequence). Donors were healthy Caucasian individuals from Russia aged about 6 to 90. This clonotype was found a few times. Its cognate antigen is unknown.

The TCR sequence derives from a woman in her fifties or sixties in good health. Sequencing was done on a sample of blood. This chain connects TRBV7-9 to TRBJ1-2; a possible D gene is TRBD1 (5 bases). In DNA, the CDR3 is TGTGCCAGCAGCTTAGACAGGCGATATGGCTACACCTTC. The encoded protein is CASSLDRRYGYTF.